Shown below are 16 T cell receptor beta chains from a single sample sequenced in a study of control samples from healthy donors and cancer patients. The assay was immunoSEQ multiplex PCR, and TCRdb's table has in-frame clones only and misses some. The data show more than 50,000 clones, approximately 95% seen once. The material sequenced was blood. The receptors stem from a woman between 18 and 30 years old in good health.

The chain links TRBV4-2 to TRBJ2-1; TRBD2 agrees at 9 bases. Germline V gene lookup returns CDR1 LGHNA and CDR2 YNFKEQ. The junction had 13 bases not matched to a gene; V was cut back by 3 bases and J by 7 bases. This CDR3 comprises 17 residues. The CDR3 DNA sequence: TGTGCCAGCAGCCAGGCCTTCTTGGGGCGGGGGGGGAATGAGCAGTTCTTC. Its protein is CASSQAFLGRGGNEQFF.

The V and J genes are TRBV2 and TRBJ1-3; D gene uncertain. V was shortened by 4 bases and J by 0 bases, with 16 bases between the two germline ends. Looked up from germline, CDR1 is SNHLY and CDR2 is FYNNEI. The CDR3 loop spans 17 amino acids. DNA for the CDR3: TGTGCCAGCAGTGCCTCTACCGGACTCTTCTCTGGAAACACCATATATTTT. The encoded protein is CASSASTGLFSGNTIYF. The whole variable domain, remainder taken from reference TRBV2 and TRBJ1-3, is EPEVTQTPSHQVTQMGQEVILRCVPISNHLYFYWYRQILGQKVEFLVSFYNNEISEKSEIFDDQFSVERPDGSNFTLKIRSTKLEDSAMYFCASSASTGLFSGNTIYFGEGSWLTVV.

The chain uses TRBV5-1 and TRBJ2-2, with no clear D. The CDR3 loop spans 15 amino acids. Germline CDR1 SGHRS, CDR2 YFSETQ. V was clipped by 0 bases and J by 5 bases, with 11 bases between them. CDR3 bases: TGCGCCAGCAGCTTGGCTGGCCCCCTGACCGGGGAGCTGTTTTTT. Protein: CASSLAGPLTGELFF.

CDR3 nucleotide sequence: TGTGCCAGTAGTACGGAAAATATGGGGATGTACACTGAAGCTTTCTTT. Protein product: CASSTENMGMYTEAFF. The gene calls are TRBV19 and TRBJ1-1; D is uncertain. CDR1 is LNHDA, CDR2 SQIVND, per germline (reference sequence). The V gene lost 4 bases and the J gene lost 3 bases, with 18 bases spanning the gap. CDR3 length: 16 amino acids.

The genes are TRBV2 and TRBJ2-2; D gene unclear. Germline V gene data show CDR1 as SNHLY and CDR2 as FYNNEI. Trimming removed 4 bases at V and 5 bases at J, with 8 bases between. The CDR3 runs to 13 residues. The CDR3 nucleotides read TGTGCCAGCAGTGGATCCGCTACCGGGGAGCTGTTTTTT. Encoded protein: CASSGSATGELFF.

This CDR3 reads CASSRGINQPQHF. DNA of the CDR3: TGTGCCAGTAGTCGGGGTATCAATCAGCCCCAGCATTTT. This chain joins TRBV19 and TRBJ1-5; no firm D call. V lost 5 bases, J lost 3 bases, and 8 bases lay in between. CDR1 and CDR2 (germline): LNHDA, SQIVND (reference sequence). The CDR3 spans 13 residues.

This chain joins TRBV12-3 or TRBV12-4 and TRBJ2-2; D is undetermined. The CDR3 is 12 amino acids. Trimming pared 6 bases from V and 3 bases from J, leaving 5 bases between. The CDR3: CASRPHTGELFF. The CDR3, as DNA: TGTGCCAGCAGACCTCACACCGGGGAGCTGTTTTTT.

This chain's CDR3 is CASSQDWPTTYEQYF. The DNA of the CDR3 is TGCGCCAGCAGCCAAGATTGGCCGACTACCTACGAGCAGTACTTC. The chain combines TRBV4-3 with TRBJ2-7; tentative D call: TRBD2 (5 bases). The V gene's germline CDR1 is LGHNA and CDR2 YSLEER. There are 15 residues in the CDR3. Between the trimmed V and J ends, which lost 0 bases and 2 bases, there was a span of 11 bases.

A single count supports this clone. The CDR3 sequence: CASSDAVGGPTTYNEQFF. For the CDR3, the DNA is TGTGCCAGTAGTGACGCTGTAGGGGGTCCGACTACTTACAATGAGCAGTTCTTC. The chain joins TRBV19 to TRBJ2-1, with a weak D call TRBD1 (6 bases). Per germline, CDR1 LNHDA and CDR2 SQIVND (reference sequence). The CDR3 runs 18 residues. The V and J ends lost 5 bases and 4 bases respectively, with 24 bases between them.

The rearrangement links TRBV4-1 to TRBJ1-4, with D hard to call. The germline CDR1 and CDR2 sequences are MGHRA and YSYEKL. The ends were cut back, 1 base at V and 8 bases at J, with 5 bases in the middle. The CDR3 loop spans 12 amino acids. CDR3 in amino acids: CASSQVDEKLFF. The CDR3 DNA follows: TGCGCCAGCAGCCAAGTTGACGAAAAACTGTTTTTT.

DNA for the CDR3: TGTGCCAGCAGCTTAGGAGCGGGCAATCAGCCCCAGCATTTT. Its translation: CASSLGAGNQPQHF. The chain is built from TRBV11-2 and TRBJ1-5, with unresolved D. This CDR3 spans 14 amino acids. Germline V gives CDR1 SGHAT, CDR2 FQNNGV. V lost 1 base and J 2 bases, leaving 6 bases between the germline ends.

The chain combines TRBV1 with TRBJ1-5; the D segment call TRBD1 is taken from the table without a DNA check. TRBV1 is labeled a pseudogene. The CDR3 sequence is 17 residues long. CDR3 residues: CTSSHVGQVGSNQPQHF. DNA of the CDR3: TGCACCAGCAGCCACGTTGGACAGGTCGGGAGCAATCAGCCCCAGCATTTT.

The CDR3 spells CASSPRTSGGGGDTQYF. CDR3 nucleotide sequence: TGTGCCAGCTCACCACGGACTAGCGGGGGAGGAGGAGATACGCAGTATTTT. The chain carries TRBV18 and TRBJ2-3; TRBD2 matches 13 bases. The CDR3 is 17 residues long. Germline-derived CDR1 and CDR2 are KGHSH and LQKENI. V shed 1 base, J shed 5 bases, and the junction held 6 bases outside the gene matches. The full variable domain, its missing parts supplied by reference TRBV18 and TRBJ2-3, is NAGVMQNPRHLVRRRGQEARLRCSPMKGHSHVYWYRQLPEEGLKFMVYLQKENIIDESGMPKERFSAEFPKEGPSILRIQQVVRGDSAAYFCASSPRTSGGGGDTQYFGPGTRLTVL.

CDR3 region: CASSLAQVMNTEAFF. In nucleotides, the CDR3 is TGCGCCAGCAGCTTGGCCCAGGTTATGAACACTGAAGCTTTCTTT. The genes are TRBV5-1 and TRBJ1-1, with D unclear. The germline gives CDR1 SGHRS, CDR2 YFSETQ. Trimming shortened V by 0 bases and J by 0 bases, and 9 bases separated the two germline ends. The CDR3 runs to 15 residues.

The V gene is TRBV14, the J gene TRBJ2-2; 12 bases agree with TRBD1. The CDR3 runs 17 residues. Germline V gene data show CDR1 as SGHDN and CDR2 as FVKESK. The V segment lost 0 bases and the J segment 6 bases; nucleotides outside the gene matches: 5. The CDR3 DNA sequence: TGTGCCAGCAGCCAAGAGGGACAGGGGGCGGGGGCCGGGGAGCTGTTTTTT. Its translation: CASSQEGQGAGAGELFF.

The gene calls are TRBV19 and TRBJ1-3, with D unresolved. This CDR3 is built from 17 residues. The V gene lost 4 bases and the J gene lost 0 bases, with 16 bases spanning the gap. Germline-derived CDR1 and CDR2 are LNHDA and SQIVND (reference sequence). The CDR3 DNA reads as TGTGCCAGTAGTACCCAGCGGCGATTTTTCTCTGGAAACACCATATATTTT. This sequence encodes CASSTQRRFFSGNTIYF.